What follows is one TCR beta chain and its context. This sample is drawn from a study of blood T cell repertoires in COVID-19. Study-level background: Cohort 3 donors were reported recovered after two negative PCRs, clearance, or symptom resolution. Collection of acute and convalescent COVID-19 samples took place in the United States, Italy and Spain.

TCRdb keeps only in-frame clones here, not all; method: immunoSEQ multiplex PCR. The profile covers 200,000 or so clones, with around 87% appearing a single time and 5.5% to 8.5% taken by the ten largest. The V and J ends lost 5 bases and 7 bases, in that order; junction bases with no gene match: 9. The CDR3 loop spans 17 amino acids. Germline V gene sequence: CDR1 MNHEY, CDR2 SMNVEV (reference sequence). The TCR comes from a man aged 30-40 years in a cohort exposed to, infected with or recovered from COVID-19 (not recorded which). The specimen sequenced was PBMCs or T cells enriched from blood (not recorded which). The chain combines TRBV27 with TRBJ1-6, with 12 nucleotides matching TRBD1. This CDR3 is CASSDGDRGRKNSPLHF. In DNA form, the CDR3 reads TGTGCCAGCAGTGATGGGGACAGGGGGCGGAAGAATTCACCCCTCCACTTT.